The 6 T cell receptor beta chains given below trace back to one sample, sequenced in a study of cytomegalovirus exposure and HLA in healthy donors. PCR primers comprised 60 Vbeta and 13 Jbeta primers. TCRdb keeps only in-frame clones here, not all; method: immunoSEQ multiplex PCR. The table records more than 55,000 clones, under 90% of them present only once. Specimen: PBMCs. The receptors were sampled from a woman between 35 and 50 years old in good health and CMV-seronegative.

The V and J genes are TRBV29-1 and TRBJ2-1; 8 nucleotides line up with TRBD2. The CDR3 covers 16 residues. Trimming cost V 3 bases and J 4 bases; bases outside gene matches: 11. Germline-derived CDR1 and CDR2 are SQVTM and ANQGSEA. For the CDR3, the DNA is TGCAGCGTTGAGACCCCCACTAGCGGTCATTACAATGAGCAGTTCTTC. This encodes CSVETPTSGHYNEQFF.

V is TRBV7-9 and J is TRBJ1-4; D is ambiguous. The CDR3 totals 13 residues. V was shortened by 3 bases and J by 8 bases, with 10 bases between the two germline ends. Germline-derived CDR1 and CDR2 are SEHNR and FQNEAQ (reference sequence). The CDR3 nucleotides are TGTGCCAGCAGCTTTCCGGGTCTAGAAAAACTGTTTTTT. It encodes CASSFPGLEKLFF.

V usage is TRBV11-3 and J usage is TRBJ2-1; no definite D call. Trimming removed 1 base at V and 3 bases at J, with 4 bases between. Germline V CDR1 and CDR2: SGHNT, YENEEA. This CDR3 spans 13 amino acids. The CDR3 sequence: CASSLARYNEQFF. The DNA of the CDR3 is TGTGCCAGCAGCTTAGCTCGCTACAATGAGCAGTTCTTC.

This chain joins TRBV29-1 and TRBJ2-1; 8 bases line up with TRBD2. The CDR3 is 10 amino acids. Germline V gene sequence: CDR1 SQVTM, CDR2 ANQGSEA. The V and J ends lost 4 bases and 12 bases, in that order; junction bases with no gene match: 2. CDR3 in DNA: TGCAGCGTTGCGGCGGGAGGGCAGTTCTTC. Its protein product is CSVAAGGQFF.

In DNA, the CDR3 is TGTGCCAGCTCTCCCAGGACTAGCGGGAGGGCGCAGGAGACCCAGTACTTC. The encoded protein is CASSPRTSGRAQETQYF. The J gene is TRBJ2-5, the V gene TRBV18; TRBD2 agrees at 15 bases. Germline V gene data show CDR1 as KGHSH and CDR2 as LQKENI. The length of the CDR3 is 17 residues. V trimming: 6 bases; J trimming: 5 bases; junction bases outside the gene matches: 10.

This clone was seen only a few times. The same CDR3 arises from other DNA sequences in this sample as well. The chain joins TRBV27 to TRBJ2-7; 11 positions agree with TRBD1. The CDR3 is 16 residues long. CDR1 is MNHEY, CDR2 SMNVEV, per germline (reference sequence). V lost 3 bases to trimming and J lost 3 bases; unmatched junction nucleotides: 7. CDR3 in amino acids: CASSFGQGAGIYEQYF. CDR3 bases: TGTGCCAGCAGTTTCGGACAGGGGGCGGGAATCTACGAGCAGTACTTC.